This T cell receptor (beta chain) derives from a study of cytomegalovirus exposure and HLA in healthy donors (dated by TCRdb to about 2017). Regarding the study in general: In an earlier analysis of some 550 of the donors, 276 Gb of sequence data and 117 million unique TCR beta sequences from roughly 200 million T cells were reported. About 300 gigabases of sequencing data and 78 million or so unique TCR sequences were included in an early release covering over 600 HLA-typed donors. Of the 300 to 500 genotyped donors, 80% to 90% were placed in the genetic ancestry cluster associated with self-reported Caucasian donors. The study aimed to test whether signatures of past pathogen exposure could be identified by cataloging public T cell receptors. The study profiled the T cell repertoires of more than 500 subjects by immunosequencing and related them to cytomegalovirus serostatus. In addition to the first cohort of 500 to 850 subjects, a separate validation cohort of 130 or so different subjects was used. The study combined high-throughput TCR immunosequencing, statistical association of individual TCRs with disease status, and machine learning to predict cytomegalovirus infection status. A later analysis re-analyzed previously published TCR beta repertoires from about 600 donors and added high-resolution HLA genotyping to study TCR occurrence patterns. Rather than drawing on any new phenotypic data, the later analysis identified candidate immune exposures from TCR beta sequences and the way those sequences occurred across donors. In an earlier analysis of a few hundred of the donors, high-throughput TCR beta sequencing was used to judge whether each TCR beta V gene segment behaved as functional or pseudogenic. Alongside the repertoire data, information on donor age, sex, ethnicity and CMV serostatus was compiled. Genome-wide SNP genotypes for about 65% of the roughly 700 donors were used in a later genetic analysis, which treated that subset as a discovery cohort. All discovery cohort repertoires had been generated on a single sequencing platform. HLA typing included class I and class II loci at four-digit resolution. The number of donors typed differed by locus, with about 629-640 for A, B, C, DRB1 and DQB1, around 500 for DQA1, nearly 610 for DPA1, and some 440 for DPB1. Because of strong linkage in the cohort, five DR-DQ haplotypes were treated as single units for association and clustering. On average, around 240,000 unique TCR beta nucleotide sequences were sequenced per donor among several hundred genotyped donors of the cohort, with 15% to 20% of those sequences being non-productive. What the study reported, not specific to this receptor: CMV serostatus was the only immune exposure information available for the cohort. Three of the identified cytomegalovirus-associated TCR beta chains were confirmed in vitro to be specific for cytomegalovirus antigens. Across donors, most TCR sequences were observed very rarely, whereas some public TCRs were present in many individuals. According to a later genetic analysis, donors in an Asian-associated ancestry cluster had fewer N-insertions in productive TCRs than the approximately 670-donor mean. Because HLA typing was missing for some donors at each locus, association tests included only the typed subset. A later analysis reported that several top co-occurrence clusters appeared linked to parvovirus B19, influenza, CMV and Epstein-Barr virus. The classifier was reported to diagnose cytomegalovirus status with high specificity and sensitivity in both the original cohort and the validation cohort. Presence/absence analyses assumed roughly uniform sequencing depth across donors, an assumption that may not hold. The study gave a list of some 150 TCR beta chains associated with cytomegalovirus. A later analysis associated about 17,000 TCR beta sequences with specific HLA alleles at a false discovery rate of 0.05. A group of highly shared sequence variants was considered likely to be a technical artifact of the sequencing pipeline. An association between a missense DCLRE1C variant and V-gene and J-gene trimming of TCR beta chains was found in a later genetic analysis and replicated in an independent cohort. Because counts were too low, 15 to 20 rarely observed V segments, including chromosome 9 orphons, were left out of the earlier analysis of 500 to 750 of the donors. Only TCR beta chains were sequenced in this cohort, and the absence of alpha or paired-chain data limited detectable features. According to a later analysis, TCR association rates differed among HLA loci, with DRB1 alleles showing the most associated TCRs and HLA-C alleles showing the fewest. A further reported finding was that TCR beta sequences accurately predicted the HLA-A and HLA-B alleles for most subjects in the first cohort. Assigning TCR associations to individual alleles was difficult when HLA alleles, especially DR and DQ, strongly co-occurred. Linkage disequilibrium might explain the correlated functional status among segregating V segments, but an unknown experimental factor could not be ruled out. According to the authors, the approach could potentially be generalized to other disease states and immunological phenotypes. An earlier analysis of around 500 of the donors showed that most TCR beta V segments appeared in productive rearrangements either about 87% or about 30% of the time, which broadly matched IMGT annotations. Because the 87-base-pair reads could not distinguish some IMGT-functional V segments, including TRBV6-2 and TRBV6-3, those segments were excluded. According to a later analysis, most CMV-associated TCR beta chains appeared to be HLA-restricted, and the HLA associations seemed to be driven largely by CMV exposure. In a later analysis, HLA-associated TCR beta chains showed more clonal expansion and lower generation probabilities than non-associated chains that were equally common.

The CDR3 sequence holds 13 residues, the cysteine and phenylalanine included. This entry keeps only the CDR3 DNA: 39 bases, framed from base 1. Via the germline V gene, CDR1 is MNHNS and CDR2 SASEGT. Deletion took 6 bases off V and 4 bases off J, with a span of 12 bases between the germline ends. Concerning this clone itself: Its target antigen remains unknown. Base-call qualities are not available, and no considerably larger clone is one nucleotide away.

Library generation was performed with the immunoSEQ multiplex PCR assay. For the multiplex PCR, a mixture combining 60 forward primers for TCR Vbeta segments and 13 reverse primers for TCR Jbeta segments was used. A multiplex PCR assay on genomic DNA amplified the CDR3 region of rearranged TCR beta genes. Amplified TCR beta libraries were sequenced as 87-base-pair reads on the Illumina HiSeq System. Under the source paper's analysis protocol: A later analysis counted approximately 84 million unique TCR beta chains across the roughly 700 repertoires, and some 11 million of these chains were shared by at least two donors. Raw reads were error-corrected and collapsed into unique sequences by a nearest-neighbor algorithm in which closely related sequences were merged to remove PCR and sequencing errors. V, D and J gene segments were assigned by aligning CDR3 sequences to IMGT reference sequences. For a sequence to be retained, a match of at least six nucleotides to both a V gene segment and a J gene segment was required. Rearrangements were classified as productive when the CDR3 lacked stop codons and remained in frame with V and J, and all other rearrangements were classified as non-productive. Following IMGT convention, CDR3 was defined as the stretch from the second conserved V-encoded cysteine to the conserved J-encoded phenylalanine. The earlier analysis of 587 of the donors excluded sequences that lacked an unambiguous match to a single V gene segment. In an earlier analysis of 500 to 750 of the donors, V segments were called functional above 56.7% productive rearrangements and were called segregating when the between-donor standard deviation exceeded 5%. To diagnose cytomegalovirus status from the catalog of TCR beta chain sequences, a statistical classification framework was built. In a later analysis, TCR nucleotide sequences were compared against IMGT/GENE-DB human TR gene sequences so that V and J genes could be assigned. Using the TCRdist pipeline, a later analysis assigned CDR3 sequences along with most-parsimonious VDJ recombination scenarios. In a later analysis, each TCR beta chain was defined by its CDR3 amino acid sequence together with its V-gene family, and reads lacking a unique V-gene family were excluded. To address suspected cross-contamination and a sequencing artifact, a later analysis removed 550 to 750 highly shared, low-generation-probability nucleotide sequences. In a later analysis, a clonal expansion index for each public chain was calculated from normalized within-repertoire ranks of inferred template counts. In a later analysis, generation probabilities were computed using a VDJ recombination model fitted to out-of-frame rearrangements, and the results were checked against IGoR. In a later analysis, hypergeometric tests were used to score TCR-TCR, TCR-HLA and TCR-CMV co-occurrence, with a repertoire-size bias correction applied to TCR pairs. In a later analysis, false discovery rates were estimated by permuting HLA or CMV assignments 20 times. A later analysis grouped co-occurring TCRs with DBSCAN, adding TCRdist sequence similarity when clustering within HLA-allele-positive subsets. For co-occurrence clustering, repertoires with fewer than 30,000 or more than 120,000 public chains were excluded, along with 4 to 6 repertoires with anomalous nucleotide sharing. TCRdb retrieved this table from immuneACCESS and kept in-frame rearrangements only. Not all clones are present; in checked studies, unresolved V genes account for under half, and no reason is known for the remainder. V, J and clone size reflect that table, while D and trimming were determined from the DNA. In this sample the table shows more than 45,000 clones, 65% to 85% of which occur a single time. The ten top clones hold approximately 1.4% of the sample.

The cohort consisted of 666 healthy bone marrow donors. At the time of sampling, all cohort members were nominally healthy, though unrecorded immune exposures were likely present. The donor was CMV seronegative and was included in the group of a few hundred seronegative cohort members. A peripheral blood sample was provided by each donor, and peripheral blood mononuclear cells were used for TCR beta sequencing. Genomic DNA extraction from the blood cell samples was performed with the Qiagen DNeasy Blood Extraction Kit. The sequence was collected from a man aged 25-45 years in good health and CMV-seronegative. Sequencing was performed on PBMCs. The sequence joins TRBV6-1 to TRBJ1-2; possibly the D gene is TRBD1, per 5 matching bases. The DNA reads TGTGCCAGCAGGATGGAGGGGACCTATGGCTACACCTTC. Its product reads: CASRMEGTYGYTF.